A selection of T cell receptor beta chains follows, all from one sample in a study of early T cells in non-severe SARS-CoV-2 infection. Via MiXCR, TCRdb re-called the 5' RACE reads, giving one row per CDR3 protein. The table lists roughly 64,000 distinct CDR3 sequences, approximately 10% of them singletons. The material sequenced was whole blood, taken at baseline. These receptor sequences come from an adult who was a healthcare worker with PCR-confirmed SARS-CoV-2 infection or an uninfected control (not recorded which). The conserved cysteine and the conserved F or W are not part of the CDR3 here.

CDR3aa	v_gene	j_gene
SVERWGGGYT	TRBV29-1	TRBJ1-2
ASSYSSNEQF	TRBV6-5	TRBJ2-1
ASSQVASSTDTQY	TRBV3-1	TRBJ2-3
ASSAQGRTEAF	TRBV2	TRBJ1-1
ASSPWDGGAEQF	TRBV7-2	TRBJ2-1
ASSQDPALIAGDTQY	TRBV7-6	TRBJ2-3
AWSLLAGGQDTQY	TRBV30	TRBJ2-3
SAREPGLSYNEQF	TRBV20-1	TRBJ2-1
ASSALTGNTEAF	TRBV12-3/TRBV12-4	TRBJ1-1
ASSQMAWGEAF	TRBV11-2	TRBJ1-1
ASSLDKIEAF	TRBV11-2	TRBJ1-1
ASSYSRAARWAEAF	TRBV6-5	TRBJ1-1
ASSLMSGTSGNTIY	TRBV7-3	TRBJ1-3
ASSLSPGVGGELF	TRBV5-5	TRBJ2-2
ARSLVRSYEQY	TRBV5-3	TRBJ2-7
ASSSPKPGAEAF	TRBV7-9	TRBJ1-1
SAPRGGLEQETQY	TRBV20-1	TRBJ2-5
ASSSQQGGSTEAF	TRBV5-1	TRBJ1-1
ASSFTTGNTEAF	TRBV6-6	TRBJ1-1
ASSPGADRPAPGKNIQY	TRBV7-6	TRBJ2-4
SATEDGDSYEQY	TRBV20-1	TRBJ2-7
ASGGRNTGELF	TRBV2	TRBJ2-2
ASVRGDNGRGGDTQY	TRBV5-1	TRBJ2-3
ASRPTGVGMNTEAF	TRBV5-6	TRBJ1-1
AWSTGTGGEKLF	TRBV30	TRBJ1-4
ASSDGTGWGEKLF	TRBV6-1	TRBJ1-4
ASSYPTGTSGGTISYNEQF	TRBV7-9	TRBJ2-1
ASSPRDSDSYEQY	TRBV2	TRBJ2-7
ASSFSGEGGEIARLAKNIQY	TRBV5-1	TRBJ2-4
ASSLGTLNTGELF	TRBV13	TRBJ2-2
ASSLVGGQAYEQY	TRBV11-2	TRBJ2-7
ASSLDGASDIQY	TRBV7-3	TRBJ2-4
ASSFGQALAKNIQY	TRBV5-1	TRBJ2-4
ASSQVLRTSGGNEQF	TRBV3-1	TRBJ2-1
AIRTQSYGYT	TRBV10-3	TRBJ1-2
ASSPPPGTEQY	TRBV18	TRBJ2-7
ATSPAGQNNEQF	TRBV24-1	TRBJ2-1
ASSQESVQGWSPLH	TRBV4-3	TRBJ1-6
ASSQGTSREAF	TRBV3-1	TRBJ1-1
ASSLRTSGYNEQF	TRBV3-1	TRBJ2-1
ASRQGAMNTGELF	TRBV3-1	TRBJ2-2
ASSKPGQGYNEQF	TRBV7-2	TRBJ2-1
ASSFEAGNYEQY	TRBV5-1	TRBJ2-7
ASSLYFGPATDTQY	TRBV19	TRBJ2-3
ASNRDRKYEQY	TRBV6-1	TRBJ2-7
ASSQPLTGRQETQY	TRBV18	TRBJ2-5
ASSLPQGYGYT	TRBV3-1	TRBJ1-2
ATTEGDQREQY	TRBV7-9	TRBJ2-7
ASSFGLNNEQF	TRBV7-2	TRBJ2-1
ASSFAGGDNEKLF	TRBV6-5	TRBJ1-4
ASSQDLREQF	TRBV4-2	TRBJ2-1
ASTGFTEAF	TRBV6-2/TRBV6-3	TRBJ1-1
SVEDPGGPNNEQF	TRBV29-1	TRBJ2-1
ASSQARDPEQY	TRBV4-2	TRBJ2-7
ASRGGRNAEAF	TRBV6-5	TRBJ1-1
SARDRGGPNEQF	TRBV20-1	TRBJ2-1
ASSLAGARNQPQH	TRBV5-6	TRBJ1-5
ASNRAGSNQPQH	TRBV27	TRBJ1-5